Listed below are T cell receptor beta chains from one sample, sequenced in a study of metastatic and nonmetastatic thyroid tumors. TCRdb reprocessed the PCR reads via MiXCR. The top ten clones hold about 3.9% of a sample with roughly 83,000 clones, about 16% of them seen once. Material: blood. These receptors were collected from a female donor with papillary thyroid cancer or a benign thyroid nodule (not recorded which). Some clones in this sample may be carry-over from other donors' samples. CDR3s include the opening cysteine and the closing phenylalanine or tryptophan. Fields, in order: D gene, V gene, clone size, J gene, CDR3 protein, CDR3 DNA. A D gene is named only where the DNA matches it firmly. Size is stated as once, few, many or a size class.

.,TRBV4-1,many,TRBJ1-5,CASSQEGATQPQHF,TGCGCCAGCAGCCAAGAGGGGGCGACTCAGCCCCAGCATTTT
.,TRBV7-2,many,TRBJ1-1,CASSFGREAFF,TGTGCCAGCAGCTTTGGCCGTGAAGCTTTCTTT
.,TRBV11-2,many,TRBJ2-3,CASSLGGDKGDTQYF,TGTGCCAGCAGCTTAGGTGGGGACAAAGGAGATACGCAGTATTTT
.,TRBV20-1,many,TRBJ2-7,CSATWQGRITYEQYF,TGCAGTGCTACCTGGCAGGGGAGAATCACCTACGAGCAGTACTTC
.,TRBV30,many,TRBJ1-5,CAWSASGSNQPQHF,TGTGCCTGGAGTGCCTCAGGGAGCAATCAGCCCCAGCATTTT
.,TRBV6-4,few,TRBJ1-2,CASSEGFASGYTF,TGTGCCAGCAGTGAAGGGTTTGCGAGTGGCTACACCTTC
TRBD1,TRBV7-2,many,TRBJ1-1,CASDPLGQGKAFF,TGTGCCAGCGACCCATTAGGACAGGGTAAAGCTTTCTTT
.,TRBV28,many,TRBJ2-3,CASSLNTDTQYF,TGTGCCAGCAGTTTAAACACAGATACGCAGTATTTT
TRBD1,TRBV10-3,many,TRBJ2-3,CAISASRGPTDTQYF,TGTGCCATCAGCGCCAGCAGGGGGCCGACGGATACGCAGTATTTT
.,TRBV6-1,many,TRBJ2-5,CASSVAGLSIQETQYF,TGTGCCAGCAGTGTAGCAGGGTTAAGTATACAAGAGACCCAGTACTTC
.,TRBV19,many,TRBJ1-3,CASSIDIGSISGNTIYF,TGTGCCAGTAGTATAGATATCGGGTCCATCTCTGGAAACACCATATATTTT
TRBD2,TRBV6-2/TRBV6-3,many,TRBJ2-1,CASSYQRGNEQFF,TGTGCCAGCAGTTACCAGCGGGGGAATGAGCAGTTCTTC
TRBD2,TRBV6-5,many,TRBJ2-7,CASSYQAGVYEQYF,TGTGCCAGCAGTTACCAGGCGGGGGTCTACGAGCAGTACTTC
.,TRBV11-1,many,TRBJ2-3,CASSSRGEKGTDTQYF,TGTGCCAGCAGCTCCAGAGGGGAAAAGGGCACAGATACGCAGTATTTT
.,TRBV7-7,many,TRBJ2-5,CASSLGGWETQYF,TGTGCTAGCAGCCTCGGGGGTTGGGAGACCCAGTACTTC
.,TRBV19,many,TRBJ1-1,CASKEGGNTEAFF,TGTGCCAGTAAGGAGGGGGGGAACACTGAAGCTTTCTTT
.,TRBV6-2/TRBV6-3,many,TRBJ1-2,CASSSTGPGGYTF,TGTGCCAGCAGTTCCACCGGACCGGGGGGCTACACCTTC
TRBD2,TRBV7-7,many,TRBJ2-5,CASSLGLAGAVEAQYF,TGTGCTAGCAGCTTAGGACTAGCGGGGGCCGTTGAAGCCCAGTACTTC
TRBD2,TRBV5-1,many,TRBJ2-3,CASSLASGRVTDTQYF,TGCGCCAGCAGCTTGGCTAGCGGGCGCGTCACAGATACGCAGTATTTT
.,TRBV2,many,TRBJ2-2,CASGRRARANTGELFF,TGTGCCAGCGGGAGGAGAGCGAGGGCGAACACCGGGGAGCTGTTTTTT
.,TRBV2,many,TRBJ1-1,CASSEVPNTEAFF,TGTGCCAGCAGTGAGGTACCGAACACTGAAGCTTTCTTT
.,TRBV5-6,many,TRBJ1-1,CASTQGWGEAFF,TGTGCCAGCACCCAGGGGTGGGGTGAAGCTTTCTTT